This TCR beta chain was obtained from a study of blood T cell repertoires in COVID-19. Study as a whole: Collection of acute and convalescent COVID-19 samples took place in the United States, Italy and Spain.

TCRdb keeps only in-frame clones here, not all; method: immunoSEQ multiplex PCR. Of fewer than 400,000 clones in the sample, 87% were seen once. Germline trimming cut 6 bases from V and 6 bases from J; bases unmatched to any gene: 9. The CDR3 sequence is 14 residues long. CDR1 is MNHEY and CDR2 is SVGAGI in the germline V gene. The receptor was isolated from a woman aged 18-29 years who had recovered from COVID-19. The rearrangement links TRBV6-5 to TRBJ2-7; 9 nucleotides agree with TRBD1. Sequencing was carried out using PBMCs or T cells enriched from blood (not recorded which). The CDR3 DNA is TGTGCCAGCAGGACCCGGGACAGGGCCATCGAGCAGTACTTC. Protein: CASRTRDRAIEQYF.